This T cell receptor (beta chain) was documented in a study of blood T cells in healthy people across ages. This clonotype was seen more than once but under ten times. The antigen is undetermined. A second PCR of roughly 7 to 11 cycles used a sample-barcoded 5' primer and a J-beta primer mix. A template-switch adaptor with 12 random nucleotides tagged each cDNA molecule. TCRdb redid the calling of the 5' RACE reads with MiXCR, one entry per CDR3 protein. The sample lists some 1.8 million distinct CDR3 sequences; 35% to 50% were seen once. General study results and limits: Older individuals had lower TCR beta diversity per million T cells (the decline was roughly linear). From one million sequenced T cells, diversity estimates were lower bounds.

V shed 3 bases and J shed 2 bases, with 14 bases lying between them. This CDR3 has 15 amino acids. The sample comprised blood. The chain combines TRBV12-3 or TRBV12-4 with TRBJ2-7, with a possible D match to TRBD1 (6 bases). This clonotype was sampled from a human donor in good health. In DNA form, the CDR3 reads TGTGCCAGCAGTTTCGGTTCAGGGGCAACCTACGAGCAGTACTTC. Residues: CASSFGSGATYEQYF.